The 27 T cell receptor beta chains below come from one sample, sequenced in a study of T-cell memory formation after mild COVID-19. TCRdb reprocessed the 5' RACE reads via MiXCR and lists one record per CDR3 protein. The sample consists of around 420,000 distinct CDR3 sequences, 20% to 25% of them appearing once. The source material was PBMCs or a T cell subset sorted from them (not recorded which). These receptors were taken from an adult woman who had mild COVID-19 (a few samples of this study predate the infection). Cell type and time point are not known.

The V call is TRBV7-9, the J call TRBJ2-1; no clear D. V lost 3 bases, J lost 5 bases, and 14 bases lay in between. The V gene's germline CDR1 is SEHNR and CDR2 FQNEAQ (reference sequence). The CDR3 sequence is 15 residues long. The CDR3 loop reads CASSFPTPFDNEQFF. DNA of the CDR3: TGTGCCAGCAGCTTTCCGACCCCGTTCGACAATGAGCAGTTCTTC. The entire variable domain, with the rest obtained from reference TRBV7-9 and TRBJ2-1, is as follows: DTGVSQNPRHKITKRGQNVTFRCDPISEHNRLYWYRQTLGQGPEFLTYFQNEAQLEKSRLLSDRFSAERPKGSFSTLEIQRTEQGDSAMYLCASSFPTPFDNEQFFGPGTRLTVL.

The rearrangement links TRBV5-1 to TRBJ1-2; 7 bases map to TRBD1. Germline CDR1 reads SGHRS; CDR2 reads YFSETQ. This CDR3 comprises 12 residues. V lost 4 bases to trimming and J lost 7 bases; unmatched junction nucleotides: 4. The CDR3 reads CASSPGTVGYTF. The CDR3 region has the DNA TGCGCCAGCAGCCCCGGGACAGTTGGCTACACCTTC.

This clonotype was seen a handful of times. The rearrangement uses TRBV11-3 and TRBJ2-5, with 9 bases aligning to TRBD2. The CDR3 loop spans 18 amino acids. The V gene end was trimmed by 8 bases and the J gene end by 0 bases; junction bases not matched to a gene: 16. The germline V gene has CDR1 SGHNT and CDR2 YENEEA. In nucleotides, the CDR3 is TGTGCCAGCCGACCCAGGGCTGGGACTAGCTTAGACCAAGAGACCCAGTACTTC. This encodes CASRPRAGTSLDQETQYF.

This clonotype was detected only a few times. The chain combines TRBV7-6 with TRBJ2-5, with no clear D. This CDR3 has 17 amino acids. With 5 bases removed from V and 2 bases from J, the gap between germline ends came to 21 bases. In germline, CDR1 is SGHVS, CDR2 FNYEAQ. The CDR3 nucleotides are TGTGCCAGCAGCCCCGCGACCTCCCCCGAAAGGCAAGAGACCCAGTACTTC. Amino acid sequence: CASSPATSPERQETQYF.

The rearrangement joins TRBV24-1 to TRBJ2-5; the D is unclear. This CDR3 is built from 12 residues. Per the germline V gene, CDR1 is KGHDR and CDR2 is SFDVKD. Trimming cost V 4 bases and J 7 bases, with 9 bases left between them. CDR3 nucleotides: TGTGCCACCAGTGAAAGGGAAAGGACCCAGTACTTC. It encodes CATSERERTQYF.

The chain recombines TRBV27 with TRBJ1-2; 8 positions agree with TRBD1. CDR1 MNHEY and CDR2 SMNVEV come from the germline V gene (reference sequence). Trimming cost V 0 bases and J 8 bases; bases outside gene matches: 5. This CDR3 is 14 amino acids long. CDR3: CASSLSGQGGGYTF. CDR3 DNA: TGTGCCAGCAGTTTATCCGGACAGGGAGGGGGCTACACCTTC.

V usage is TRBV5-5 and J usage is TRBJ1-2; 8 bases map to TRBD1. The CDR3 has 15 amino acids. Germline-derived CDR1 and CDR2 are SGHKS and YYEKEE (reference sequence). V gave up 3 bases and J gave up 1 base; unmatched junction bases: 5. The CDR3 coding sequence is TGTGCCAGCAGCTCAGGACAGGGACGTAACTATGGCTACACCTTC. Its protein product is CASSSGQGRNYGYTF.

The chain has TRBV11-2 and TRBJ2-2; D call uncertain. This CDR3 region has 13 residues. The germline V and J ends were trimmed by 1 base and 8 bases, with 8 bases remaining between them. CDR1 and CDR2 from the germline V gene are SGHAT and FQNNGV. CDR3 in amino acids: CASSLVRAGELFF. The CDR3 region has the DNA TGTGCCAGCAGCTTAGTGAGAGCGGGGGAGCTGTTTTTT.

This clonotype was detected ten times or more. The chain has TRBV20-1 and TRBJ1-1, with D hard to call. Germline CDR1 and CDR2: DFQATT and SNEGSKA (reference sequence). The CDR3 is 15 residues long. V shed 3 bases and J shed 2 bases, with 16 bases lying between them. CDR3 loop: CSARKVDSANTEAFF. DNA of the CDR3: TGCAGTGCTAGGAAGGTGGACTCCGCTAACACTGAAGCTTTCTTT.

CDR3 residues: CASSLSGTSGRQTGELFF. DNA for the CDR3: TGTGCCAGCAGTCTGTCCGGGACTAGCGGGAGGCAAACCGGGGAGCTGTTTTTT. The rearrangement links TRBV12-3 or TRBV12-4 to TRBJ2-2, with 15 bases matching TRBD2. After removal of 5 bases from V and 5 bases from J, the junction contained 9 bases not matched to a gene. The CDR3 has 18 amino acids.

The gene calls are TRBV5-1 and TRBJ1-4; 8 positions match TRBD1. Trimming cost V 0 bases and J 5 bases; bases outside gene matches: 3. Per germline, CDR1 SGHRS and CDR2 YFSETQ. The CDR3 extends over 15 amino acids. The CDR3: CASSLVAGGNEKLFF. Here the CDR3 DNA reads TGCGCCAGCAGCTTGGTGGCAGGGGGCAATGAAAAACTGTTTTTT.

There are many counts of this clonotype. The chain has TRBV20-1 and TRBJ1-6; D is undetermined. CDR1 and CDR2 from the germline V gene are DFQATT and SNEGSKA (reference sequence). This CDR3 is built from 16 residues. The V end lost 2 bases, the J end lost 5 bases, and 16 bases lay between the germline ends. The DNA of the CDR3 is TGCAGTGCTAGACCCCCAAACAGACGCGATAATTCACCCCTCCACTTT. It specifies CSARPPNRRDNSPLHF.

This clonotype was observed a few times. The V gene is TRBV7-8, the J gene TRBJ2-1; D uncertain. V lost 5 bases to trimming and J lost 7 bases, with 15 bases between them. The CDR3 runs to 14 residues. The germline gives CDR1 SGHVS, CDR2 FQNEAQ. CDR3 sequence reads: CASSPMDLRNEQFF. The CDR3 DNA sequence: TGTGCCAGCAGCCCGATGGACCTGCGGAATGAGCAGTTCTTC.

V usage is TRBV3-1 and J usage is TRBJ2-1; no clear D. Trimming stripped 4 bases from V and 9 bases from J, with 13 bases between. CDR1 and CDR2 from the germline V gene are LGHDT and YNNKEL (reference sequence). The CDR3 consists of 13 residues. CDR3 in DNA: TGTGCCAGCAGCCGCTCGGATAACCTTGAGCAGTTCTTC. This codes for CASSRSDNLEQFF.

J is TRBJ1-3 and V is TRBV7-2, with D possibly matching TRBD1 (5 bases). The V end lost 5 bases, the J end lost 0 bases, and 11 bases lay between the germline ends. CDR3 length equals 15 residues. Per the germline V gene, CDR1 is SGHTA and CDR2 is FQGNSA. CDR3 loop: CASSPRRASGNTIYF. In nucleotides, the CDR3 is TGTGCCAGCAGCCCACGCAGGGCCTCTGGAAACACCATATATTTT.

V gene TRBV12-3 or TRBV12-4 combines with J gene TRBJ2-1; D tentatively fits TRBD1 or TRBD2 (5 bases each). The V end was cut by 6 bases, the J end by 4 bases, with 13 bases between. This CDR3 is 14 amino acids long. The CDR3 is CASRPGRRYNEQFF. As DNA, the CDR3 is TGTGCCAGCAGGCCGGGACGGAGATACAATGAGCAGTTCTTC.

This clonotype showed up just a few times. The genes are TRBV9 and TRBJ2-5; TRBD2 agrees at 12 bases. CDR1 is SGDLS, CDR2 YYNGEE, per germline. J lost 5 bases, V lost 3 bases, and 11 bases had no gene match. CDR3 size: 17 residues. CDR3 nucleotide sequence: TGTGCCAGCAGCGCCGCTAGCGGGAGGGCCGATCGGGAGACCCAGTACTTC. It specifies CASSAASGRADRETQYF.

The rearrangement links TRBV19 to TRBJ2-2; 7 bases are shared with TRBD2. V lost 2 bases and J lost 7; bases outside the gene matches: 10. Germline values: CDR1 LNHDA, CDR2 SQIVND (reference sequence). This CDR3 region has 16 residues. CDR3 bases: TGTGCCAGTAGTATATCCGGCGGGAGTGATCACGGGGAGCTGTTTTTT. It translates to CASSISGGSDHGELFF.

The chain carries TRBV4-3 and TRBJ2-5, with a possible D match to TRBD1 (6 bases). Between the trimmed V and J ends, which lost 4 bases and 1 base, there was a span of 13 bases. Germline loops: CDR1 LGHNA, CDR2 YSLEER. This CDR3 has 15 residues. DNA of the CDR3: TGCGCCAGCAGCCTGTCACAGGGATTCCAAGAGACCCAGTACTTC. This encodes CASSLSQGFQETQYF.

The rearrangement joins TRBV7-8 to TRBJ2-1, with TRBD2 identical over 8 bases. Per germline, CDR1 SGHVS and CDR2 FQNEAQ. J lost 6 bases, V lost 4 bases, and 8 bases had no gene match. The CDR3 length is 15 residues. This CDR3 reads CASSYSAGGINEQFF. The CDR3 coding sequence is TGTGCCAGCAGCTATTCGGCGGGAGGAATCAATGAGCAGTTCTTC.

This clonotype was seen more than once but under ten times. This chain connects TRBV6-5 to TRBJ2-7; D is unclear. V was trimmed by 5 bases and J by 1 base, leaving 9 bases between them. The CDR3 length is 13 residues. The V gene's germline CDR1 is MNHEY and CDR2 SVGAGI. The CDR3 is CASSRSLSYEQYF. The CDR3 DNA reads as TGTGCCAGCAGTCGTAGCCTTTCCTACGAGCAGTACTTC.

The chain has TRBV4-1 and TRBJ1-2; TRBD1 matches at 7 bases. The CDR3 is 17 amino acids. Germline V gene sequence: CDR1 MGHRA, CDR2 YSYEKL. Trimming cost V 0 bases and J 7 bases; bases outside gene matches: 14. The DNA of the CDR3 is TGCGCCAGCAGCCAAGATCTGCGGTCAGACAGGGCGGTTGGCTACACCTTC. Protein product: CASSQDLRSDRAVGYTF.

This clonotype was detected ten times or more. The chain carries TRBV12-3 or TRBV12-4 and TRBJ2-1; 9 nucleotides agree with TRBD2. After removal of 4 bases from V and 5 bases from J, the junction contained 6 bases not matched to a gene. The CDR3 length is 15 residues. CDR3 region: CASSSRTSDHNEQFF. Here the CDR3 DNA reads TGTGCCAGCAGTTCTCGGACTAGCGACCACAATGAGCAGTTCTTC.

A few counts support this clonotype. The rearrangement joins TRBV6-2 or TRBV6-3 to TRBJ1-5; 7 bases are shared with TRBD1. Germline assignment: CDR1 MNHEY and CDR2 SVGEGT. The CDR3 sequence is 19 residues long. Trimming took 2 bases from V and 0 from J; bases not matched to a gene: 13. CDR3 nucleotides: TGTGCCAGCAGTTACAGGACCGGGACAGACGCCTATAGCAATCAGCCCCAGCATTTT. The encoded protein is CASSYRTGTDAYSNQPQHF.

The chain is built from TRBV12-3 or TRBV12-4 and TRBJ2-1, with D possibly TRBD2 on 6 matching bases. The CDR3 contains 11 residues. V was cut by 6 bases and J by 9 bases, with 9 bases left in between. The CDR3 sequence: CASRTAGEQFF. CDR3 DNA: TGTGCCAGCAGGACAGCGGGTGAGCAGTTCTTC.

This chain uses TRBV19 with TRBJ1-2; unclear D gene. V was cut by 5 bases and J by 4 bases, with 14 bases left in between. CDR3 size: 14 residues. The germline CDR1 and CDR2 sequences are LNHDA and SQIVND (reference sequence). The CDR3 nucleotides are TGTGCCAGTAGTCTGCTCATGGTTCCCTATGGCTACACCTTC. This translates into CASSLLMVPYGYTF.

There are a few counts of this clonotype. The chain links TRBV5-1 to TRBJ2-3; the D call may be TRBD1 or TRBD2 (6 bases each). The CDR3 contains 16 residues. Looked up from germline, CDR1 is SGHRS and CDR2 is YFSETQ. Trimming stripped 2 bases from V and 2 bases from J, with 15 bases between. The CDR3 here is CASSFEGGRLTDTQYF. In nucleotides, the CDR3 is TGCGCCAGCAGCTTTGAAGGGGGGCGCCTCACAGATACGCAGTATTTT.